Shown below are 20 T cell receptor beta chains from a single sample sequenced in a study of graft-versus-host responses after intestinal transplantation (dated by TCRdb to 2020 to 2023). The antigens of these receptors remain unknown. The time point label, as the study defines it: cells obtained before transplantation from donor or recipient. The library was prepared using the immunoSEQ multiplex PCR assay. What TCRdb holds here is the immuneACCESS table cut down to in-frame rearrangements. Part of the clones is not present; checked against another copy, under half of the missing clones reflect an unresolved V gene, and the others are unexplained. Across this sample there are over 85,000 clones, with just over 90% seen only once. The ten largest clonotypes hold roughly 0.5% of the sample. The sample in question was unstimulated CD8+ T cells sorted from spleen or lymph node cells, obtained before intestinal transplant. The receptor source for this set is a human donor who received an intestinal transplant.

This chain links TRBV9 with TRBJ1-1; D not resolved. In germline, CDR1 is SGDLS, CDR2 YYNGEE. This CDR3 spans 13 amino acids. The V gene lost 3 bases and the J gene lost 3 bases, with 9 bases spanning the gap. CDR3 amino acids: CASSEGAYTEAFF. CDR3 bases: TGTGCCAGCAGCGAGGGCGCGTACACTGAAGCTTTCTTT.

This clone appeared a single time. The V and J genes are TRBV19 and TRBJ2-1, with 8 nucleotides matching TRBD1. The length of the CDR3 is 11 residues. CDR1 LNHDA and CDR2 SQIVND come from the germline V gene (reference sequence). After removal of 8 bases from V and 6 bases from J, the junction contained 0 bases not matched to a gene. The CDR3 region is CASGQGNEQFF. The CDR3 coding sequence is TGTGCCAGTGGACAGGGCAATGAGCAGTTCTTC.

The chain links TRBV28 to TRBJ1-5; D call uncertain. Germline values: CDR1 MDHEN, CDR2 SYDVKM. The CDR3 runs 18 residues. V gave up 0 bases and J gave up 3 bases, with 18 bases separating them. The CDR3 sequence: CASSLWRTFRAYNQPQHF. Written as DNA, the CDR3 is TGTGCCAGCAGTTTATGGAGGACCTTCCGGGCCTACAATCAGCCCCAGCATTTT.

The CDR3: CASSLIPLNTGELFF. As DNA, the CDR3 is TGTGCCAGCAGTTTGATCCCCTTAAACACCGGGGAGCTGTTTTTT. V usage is TRBV27 and J usage is TRBJ2-2, with no clear D. This CDR3 contains 15 residues. Trimming took off 3 bases at V and 2 bases at J, with 10 bases between the two ends. CDR1 is MNHEY and CDR2 is SMNVEV in the germline V gene (reference sequence).

This chain links TRBV27 with TRBJ2-5, with D perhaps matching TRBD2 (6 bases). Germline loops: CDR1 MNHEY, CDR2 SMNVEV (reference sequence). V was clipped by 4 bases and J by 2 bases, with 17 bases between them. This CDR3 has 16 amino acids. The DNA of the CDR3 is TGTGCCAGCAGTTGGGGGGTAACTCTCCCTCAAGAGACCCAGTACTTC. It is translated as CASSWGVTLPQETQYF.

The chain joins TRBV7-3 to TRBJ2-1; no reliable D call. V lost 1 base and J lost 0, with 22 bases in between. This CDR3 spans 20 amino acids. The germline V gene has CDR1 SGHTA and CDR2 FQGTGA. The CDR3 sequence is CASSLIVLDRRLGSYNEQFF. The CDR3 nucleotides read TGTGCCAGCAGCTTAATAGTATTAGACCGGCGATTAGGCTCCTACAATGAGCAGTTCTTC.

The chain employs TRBV11-2 and TRBJ1-4; D perhaps matches TRBD1 (5 bases). Germline CDR1 SGHAT, CDR2 FQNNGV. V lost 5 bases to trimming and J lost 0 bases, with 10 bases between them. The CDR3 has 15 residues. Here the CDR3 DNA reads TGTGCCAGCAGCACCGGGACTGCAACTAATGAAAAACTGTTTTTT. Translating gives CASSTGTATNEKLFF.

V is TRBV19 and J is TRBJ2-3; D not certain. Deletions cut 0 bases from V and 4 bases from J, with 8 bases between. The CDR3 runs to 14 residues. Germline CDR1 LNHDA, CDR2 SQIVND (reference sequence). As DNA, the CDR3 is TGTGCCAGTAGTATAGAGCCAGTCCCAGATACGCAGTATTTT. Its protein product is CASSIEPVPDTQYF.

This clone showed up just once. This rearrangement joins TRBV30 to TRBJ2-1; perhaps TRBD2 as D (6 bases). V gave up 2 bases and J gave up 0 bases, with 11 bases separating them. Germline V gene lookup returns CDR1 GTSNPN and CDR2 SVGIG (reference sequence). The CDR3 contains 15 residues. CDR3 sequence (DNA): TGTGCCTGGAGTTGGGACTCCAGCTCCTACAATGAGCAGTTCTTC. Protein: CAWSWDSSSYNEQFF.

This clone was observed once. The V gene is TRBV7-2, the J gene TRBJ1-4; 9 nucleotides agree with TRBD1. The junction had 5 bases not matched to a gene; V was cut back by 4 bases and J by 8 bases. The CDR3 runs to 14 residues. The germline V gene encodes CDR1 SGHTA and CDR2 FQGNSA. The CDR3 is CASSSGQGGEKLFF. Here the CDR3 DNA reads TGTGCCAGCAGCTCGGGACAGGGAGGCGAAAAACTGTTTTTT.

V gene TRBV9 combines with J gene TRBJ2-7; D might be TRBD1 (5 bases). This CDR3 is built from 12 residues. Trimming took off 3 bases at V and 1 base at J, with 5 bases between the two ends. Germline assignment: CDR1 SGDLS and CDR2 YYNGEE. In DNA, the CDR3 is TGTGCCAGCAGCGGACAGTCCTACGAGCAGTACTTC. Residues: CASSGQSYEQYF. Supplemented by reference TRBV9 and TRBJ2-7, the full variable domain reads DSGVTQTPKHLITATGQRVTLRCSPRSGDLSVYWYQQSLDQGLQFLIQYYNGEERAKGNILERFSAQQFPDLHSELNLSSLELGDSALYFCASSGQSYEQYFGPGTRLTVT.

The V call is TRBV28, the J call TRBJ2-1; 14 bases align to TRBD2. The J segment lost 5 bases and the V segment lost 6 bases, leaving 9 bases of the junction unmatched. The CDR3 has 17 amino acids. The germline V gene has CDR1 MDHEN and CDR2 SYDVKM. The CDR3 reads CASRNWGTSGGNNEQFF. CDR3 DNA sequence: TGTGCCAGCAGGAACTGGGGGACTAGCGGGGGAAACAATGAGCAGTTCTTC.

This chain joins TRBV30 and TRBJ1-1; tentative D call: TRBD1 (5 bases). This CDR3 has 14 residues. V lost 2 bases and J 5 bases, leaving 15 bases between the germline ends. Germline V CDR1 and CDR2: GTSNPN, SVGIG (reference sequence). The CDR3 bases are TGTGCCTGGAGTTTTTGGCAGGGAGGAACTGAAGCTTTCTTT. Translating it yields CAWSFWQGGTEAFF.

This clone was seen once. The J gene is TRBJ2-3, the V gene TRBV27; D is tentatively TRBD1 or TRBD2 (5 bases each). V was shortened by 8 bases and J by 0 bases, with 9 bases between the two germline ends. The CDR3 spans 13 residues. Germline-derived CDR1 and CDR2 are MNHEY and SMNVEV (reference sequence). The CDR3 nucleotides read TGTGCCAGCCGGGGCGGAAGCACAGATACGCAGTATTTT. It is translated as CASRGGSTDTQYF.

The chain combines TRBV5-1 with TRBJ2-2, with a tentative D call TRBD1 (5 bases). V was clipped by 4 bases and J by 4 bases, with 8 bases between them. This CDR3 has 13 residues. The germline V gene has CDR1 SGHRS and CDR2 YFSETQ. CDR3 residues: CASSRGLTGELFF. Written as DNA, the CDR3 is TGCGCCAGCAGCAGGGGCCTCACCGGGGAGCTGTTTTTT.

The rearrangement joins TRBV2 to TRBJ1-5; unclear D gene. The CDR3 consists of 16 residues. V was pared by 3 bases and J by 0 bases, with 12 bases between. Germline V lookup: CDR1 SNHLY, CDR2 FYNNEI. The chain's CDR3 is CASSEIQSYSNQPQHF. The CDR3, as DNA: TGTGCCAGCAGTGAGATACAGAGCTATAGCAATCAGCCCCAGCATTTT.

This sequence joins TRBV12-5 and TRBJ2-1; 10 positions agree with TRBD1. With V trimmed by 5 bases and J by 5 bases, 6 bases remained unmatched. Germline-derived CDR1 and CDR2 are LGHNT and FRNRAP. The CDR3 runs 15 residues. The CDR3 region has the DNA TGTGCTAGTGGTCCAGGACAGGGGGTTAACAATGAGCAGTTCTTC. This sequence encodes CASGPGQGVNNEQFF. Combining the CDR3 with reference TRBV12-5 and TRBJ2-1 gives the whole variable domain DARVTQTPRHKVTEMGQEVTMRCQPILGHNTVFWYRQTMMQGLELLAYFRNRAPLDDSGMPKDRFSAEMPDATLATLKIQPSEPRDSAVYFCASGPGQGVNNEQFFGPGTRLTVL.

The V gene is TRBV29-1, the J gene TRBJ2-2; D is ambiguous. The CDR3 loop spans 12 amino acids. Trimming pared 0 bases from V and 7 bases from J, leaving 6 bases between. Germline CDR1 reads SQVTM; CDR2 reads ANQGSEA. CDR3 sequence (DNA): TGCAGCGTTGAAGATAGGGTCGGGGAGCTGTTTTTT. Protein: CSVEDRVGELFF.

The gene calls are TRBV5-8 and TRBJ2-7; 10 bases line up with TRBD1. This CDR3 has 14 amino acids. Germline CDR1 is SGHTS and CDR2 is YDEGEE. The ends lost 0 bases at V and 7 bases at J; junction bases unmatched: 4. CDR3 in DNA: TGTGCCAGCAGCTTGGGACAGGGGGCGCAAGAGCAGTACTTC. Translated: CASSLGQGAQEQYF.

The chain recombines TRBV6-5 with TRBJ1-5; D not certain. Germline lookup yields CDR1 MNHEY and CDR2 SVGAGI. The V gene lost 1 base and the J gene lost 0 bases, with 10 bases spanning the gap. The CDR3 contains 16 residues. The CDR3 spells CASSYCEAYSNQPQHF. CDR3 nucleotides: TGTGCCAGCAGTTACTGCGAGGCATATAGCAATCAGCCCCAGCATTTT.